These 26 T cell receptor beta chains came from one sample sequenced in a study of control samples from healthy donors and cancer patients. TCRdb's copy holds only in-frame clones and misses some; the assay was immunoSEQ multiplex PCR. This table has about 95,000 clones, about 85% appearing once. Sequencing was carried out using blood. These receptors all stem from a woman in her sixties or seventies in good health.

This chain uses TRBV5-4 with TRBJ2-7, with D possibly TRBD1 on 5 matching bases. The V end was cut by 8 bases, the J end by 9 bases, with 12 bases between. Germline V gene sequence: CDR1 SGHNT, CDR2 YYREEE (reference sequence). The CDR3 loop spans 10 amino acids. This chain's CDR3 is CARRRRGQYF. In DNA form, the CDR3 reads TGTGCCAGGCGGAGAAGGGGGCAGTACTTC.

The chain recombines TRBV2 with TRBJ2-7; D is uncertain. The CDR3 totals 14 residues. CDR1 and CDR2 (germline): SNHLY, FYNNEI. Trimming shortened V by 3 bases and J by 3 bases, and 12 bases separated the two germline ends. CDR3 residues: CASSDGVPNYEQYF. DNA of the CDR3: TGTGCCAGCAGTGATGGCGTCCCTAACTACGAGCAGTACTTC.

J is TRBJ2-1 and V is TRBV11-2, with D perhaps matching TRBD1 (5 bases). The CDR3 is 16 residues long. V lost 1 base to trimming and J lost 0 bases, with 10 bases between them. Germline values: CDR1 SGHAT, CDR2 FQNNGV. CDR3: CASSLGGPSSYNEQFF. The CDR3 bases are TGTGCCAGCAGCTTAGGGGGCCCCAGCTCCTACAATGAGCAGTTCTTC.

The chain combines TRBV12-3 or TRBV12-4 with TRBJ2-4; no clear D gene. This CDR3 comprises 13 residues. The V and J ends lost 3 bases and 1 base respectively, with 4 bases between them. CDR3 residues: CASSLTAKNIQYF. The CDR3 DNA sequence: TGTGCCAGCAGTTTGACCGCCAAAAACATTCAGTACTTC.

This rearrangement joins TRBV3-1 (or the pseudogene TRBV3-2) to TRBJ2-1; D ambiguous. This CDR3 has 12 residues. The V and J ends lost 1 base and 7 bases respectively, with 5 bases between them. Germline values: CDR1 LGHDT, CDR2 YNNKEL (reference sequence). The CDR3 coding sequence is TGTGCCAGCAGCCAAGTAGGGAATGAGCAGTTCTTC. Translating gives CASSQVGNEQFF.

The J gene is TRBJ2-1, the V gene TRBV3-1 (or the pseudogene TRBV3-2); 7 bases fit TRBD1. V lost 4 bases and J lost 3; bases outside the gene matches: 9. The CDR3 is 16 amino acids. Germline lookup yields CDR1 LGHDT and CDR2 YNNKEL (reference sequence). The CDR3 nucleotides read TGTGCCAGCAGCCCCAGACAGGGCGATGTCTACAATGAGCAGTTCTTC. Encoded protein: CASSPRQGDVYNEQFF.

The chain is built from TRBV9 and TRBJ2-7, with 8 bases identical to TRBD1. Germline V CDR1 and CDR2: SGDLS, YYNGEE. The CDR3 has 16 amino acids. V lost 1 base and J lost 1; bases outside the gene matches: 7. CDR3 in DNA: TGTGCCAGCAGCGTAACCCCCACAGGGGGATCCTACGAGCAGTACTTC. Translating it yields CASSVTPTGGSYEQYF.

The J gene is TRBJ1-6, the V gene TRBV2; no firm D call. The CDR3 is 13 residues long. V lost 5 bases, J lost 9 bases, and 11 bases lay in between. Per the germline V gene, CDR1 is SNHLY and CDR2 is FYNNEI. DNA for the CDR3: TGTGCCAGCAGTCCGGGTCCTTTTTCACCCCTCCACTTT. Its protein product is CASSPGPFSPLHF.

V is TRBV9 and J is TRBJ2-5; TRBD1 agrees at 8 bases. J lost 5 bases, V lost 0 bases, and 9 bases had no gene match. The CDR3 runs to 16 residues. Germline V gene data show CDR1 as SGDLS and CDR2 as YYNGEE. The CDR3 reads CASSVAGQGAGETQYF. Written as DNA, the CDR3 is TGTGCCAGCAGCGTAGCGGGGCAGGGGGCGGGTGAGACCCAGTACTTC.

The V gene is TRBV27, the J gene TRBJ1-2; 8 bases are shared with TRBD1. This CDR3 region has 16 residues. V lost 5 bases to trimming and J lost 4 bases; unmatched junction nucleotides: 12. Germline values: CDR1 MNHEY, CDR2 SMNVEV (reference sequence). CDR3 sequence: CASSLSLPTGGYGYTF. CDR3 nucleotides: TGTGCCAGCAGTCTAAGCCTACCTACAGGGGGCTATGGCTACACCTTC.

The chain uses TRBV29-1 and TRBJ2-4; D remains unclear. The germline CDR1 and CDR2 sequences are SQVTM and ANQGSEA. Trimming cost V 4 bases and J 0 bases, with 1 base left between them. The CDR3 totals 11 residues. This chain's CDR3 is CSVVAKNIQYF. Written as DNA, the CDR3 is TGCAGCGTTGTAGCCAAAAACATTCAGTACTTC.

The CDR3 nucleotides read TGCGCCAGCAGCTTGGACGTCCGGAATGAAAAACTGTTTTTT. This encodes CASSLDVRNEKLFF. This sequence joins TRBV5-1 and TRBJ1-4; D gene uncertain. CDR1 and CDR2 (germline): SGHRS, YFSETQ. The CDR3 extends over 14 amino acids. The V and J ends lost 0 bases and 5 bases respectively, with 8 bases between them.

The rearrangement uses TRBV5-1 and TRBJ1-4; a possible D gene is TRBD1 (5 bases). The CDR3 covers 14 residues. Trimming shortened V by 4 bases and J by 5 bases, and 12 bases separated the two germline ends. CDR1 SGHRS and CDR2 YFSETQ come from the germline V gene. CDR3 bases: TGCGCCAGCAGCCGTGACAGACTAAATGAAAAACTGTTTTTT. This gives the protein CASSRDRLNEKLFF.

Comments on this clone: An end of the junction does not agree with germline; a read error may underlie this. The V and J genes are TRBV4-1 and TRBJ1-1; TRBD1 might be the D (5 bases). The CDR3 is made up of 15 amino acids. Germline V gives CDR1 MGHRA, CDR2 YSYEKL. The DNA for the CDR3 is TGCGCCAGCAGCCAAGTTAACAGGTTGAATACTGAAGCTTTCTTT. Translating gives CASSQVNRLNTEAFF.

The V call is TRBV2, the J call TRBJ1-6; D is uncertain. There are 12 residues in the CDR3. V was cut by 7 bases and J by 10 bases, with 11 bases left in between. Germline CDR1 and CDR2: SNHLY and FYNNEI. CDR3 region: CASMGNRSPLHF. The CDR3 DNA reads TGTGCCAGCATGGGGAATCGGTCACCCCTCCACTTT.

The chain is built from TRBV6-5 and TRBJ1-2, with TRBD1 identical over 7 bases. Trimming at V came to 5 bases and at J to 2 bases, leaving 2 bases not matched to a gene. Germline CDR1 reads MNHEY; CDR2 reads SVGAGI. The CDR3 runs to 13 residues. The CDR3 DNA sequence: TGTGCCAGCAGTAGGGGACAGAACTATGGCTACACCTTC. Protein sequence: CASSRGQNYGYTF.

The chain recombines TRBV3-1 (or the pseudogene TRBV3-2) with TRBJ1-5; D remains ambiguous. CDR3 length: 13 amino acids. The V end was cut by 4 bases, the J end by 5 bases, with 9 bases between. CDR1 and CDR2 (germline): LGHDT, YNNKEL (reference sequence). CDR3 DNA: TGTGCCAGCAGCCCCGACCCTGATCAGCCCCAGCATTTT. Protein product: CASSPDPDQPQHF.

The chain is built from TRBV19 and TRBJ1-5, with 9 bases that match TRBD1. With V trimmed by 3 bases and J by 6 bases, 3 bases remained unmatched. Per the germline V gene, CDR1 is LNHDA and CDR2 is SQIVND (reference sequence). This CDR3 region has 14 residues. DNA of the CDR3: TGTGCCAGTAGTATGGGACAGGGAGGTCAGCCCCAGCATTTT. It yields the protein CASSMGQGGQPQHF.

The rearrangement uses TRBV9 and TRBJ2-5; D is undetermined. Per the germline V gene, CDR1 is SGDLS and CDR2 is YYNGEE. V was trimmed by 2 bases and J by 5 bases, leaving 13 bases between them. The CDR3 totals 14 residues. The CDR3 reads CASSVSIQSETQYF. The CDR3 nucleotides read TGTGCCAGCAGCGTTTCTATTCAATCGGAGACCCAGTACTTC.

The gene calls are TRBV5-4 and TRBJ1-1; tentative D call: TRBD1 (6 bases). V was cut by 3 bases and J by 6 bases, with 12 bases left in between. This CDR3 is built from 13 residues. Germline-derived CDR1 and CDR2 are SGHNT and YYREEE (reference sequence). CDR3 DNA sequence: TGTGCCAGCAGCTATACAGGGTTCGCTGAAGCTTTCTTT. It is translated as CASSYTGFAEAFF.

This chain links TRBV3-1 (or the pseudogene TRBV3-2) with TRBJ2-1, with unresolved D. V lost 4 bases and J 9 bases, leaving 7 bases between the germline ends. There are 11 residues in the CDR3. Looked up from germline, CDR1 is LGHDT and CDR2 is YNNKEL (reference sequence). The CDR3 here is CASSLFGEQFF. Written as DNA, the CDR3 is TGTGCCAGCAGCCTGTTTGGTGAGCAGTTCTTC.

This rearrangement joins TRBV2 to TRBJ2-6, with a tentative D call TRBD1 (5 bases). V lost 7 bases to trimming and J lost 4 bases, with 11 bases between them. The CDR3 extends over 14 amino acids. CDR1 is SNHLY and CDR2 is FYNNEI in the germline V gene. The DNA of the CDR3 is TGTGCCAGCATGAAAGGGGTAGGGGCCAACGTCCTGACTTTC. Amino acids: CASMKGVGANVLTF. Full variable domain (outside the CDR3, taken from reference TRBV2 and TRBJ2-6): EPEVTQTPSHQVTQMGQEVILRCVPISNHLYFYWYRQILGQKVEFLVSFYNNEISEKSEIFDDQFSVERPDGSNFTLKIRSTKLEDSAMYFCASMKGVGANVLTFGAGSRLTVL.

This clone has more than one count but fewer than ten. DNA for the CDR3: TGCGCCAGCAGCCAAGATAGGGCTTTGGGACAGTATAATTCACCCCTCCACTTT. Translating it yields CASSQDRALGQYNSPLHF. The chain employs TRBV4-3 and TRBJ1-6, with 7 nucleotides matching TRBD1. Losses at the gene ends were 0 bases for V and 4 bases for J; bases not matched to a gene: 9. CDR1 is LGHNA and CDR2 is YSLEER in the germline V gene. This CDR3 has 18 amino acids.

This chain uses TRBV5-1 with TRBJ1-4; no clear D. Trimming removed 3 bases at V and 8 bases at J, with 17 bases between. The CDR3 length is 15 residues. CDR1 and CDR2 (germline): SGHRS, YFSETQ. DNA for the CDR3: TGCGCCAGCAGCTCTCCGGGCCAATCATGGGAAAAACTGTTTTTT. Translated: CASSSPGQSWEKLFF.

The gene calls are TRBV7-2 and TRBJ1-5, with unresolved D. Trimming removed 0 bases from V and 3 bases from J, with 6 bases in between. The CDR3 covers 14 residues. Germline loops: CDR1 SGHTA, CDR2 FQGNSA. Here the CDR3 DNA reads TGTGCCAGCAGCTTAGCACGGGTCAATCAGCCCCAGCATTTT. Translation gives CASSLARVNQPQHF.

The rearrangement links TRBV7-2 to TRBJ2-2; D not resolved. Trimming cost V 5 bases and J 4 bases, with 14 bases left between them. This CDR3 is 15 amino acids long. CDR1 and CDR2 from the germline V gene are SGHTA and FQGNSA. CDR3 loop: CASSVPMAGTGELFF. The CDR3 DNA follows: TGTGCCAGCAGCGTCCCTATGGCCGGCACCGGGGAGCTGTTTTTT.